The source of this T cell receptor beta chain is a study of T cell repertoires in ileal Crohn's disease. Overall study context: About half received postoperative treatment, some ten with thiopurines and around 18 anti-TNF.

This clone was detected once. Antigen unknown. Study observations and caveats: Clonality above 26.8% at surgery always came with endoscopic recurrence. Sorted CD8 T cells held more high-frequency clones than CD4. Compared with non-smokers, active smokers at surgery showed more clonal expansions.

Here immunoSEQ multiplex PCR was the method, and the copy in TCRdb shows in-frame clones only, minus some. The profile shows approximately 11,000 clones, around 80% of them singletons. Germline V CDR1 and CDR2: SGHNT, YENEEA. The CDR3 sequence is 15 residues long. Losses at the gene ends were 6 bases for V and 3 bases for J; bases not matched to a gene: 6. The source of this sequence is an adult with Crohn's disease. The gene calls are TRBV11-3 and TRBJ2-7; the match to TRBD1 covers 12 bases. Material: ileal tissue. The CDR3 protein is CASSSGQGAYYEQYF. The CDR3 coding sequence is TGTGCCAGCAGTTCGGGACAGGGGGCATACTACGAGCAGTACTTC.